This is a list of T cell receptor beta chains from one sample in a study of T cells expressing NK-cell markers. For each CDR3 protein, TCRdb gives one entry from its re-call of the 5' RACE reads, without DNA. This sample lists 150,000 or so distinct CDR3 sequences; its ten largest clones have around 37%. The sequencing input was blood T cells: a sorted CD56 or NKG2C T cell subset, CD4+ or CD8+ T cells, or bulk PBMC T cells (not recorded which). The receptors shown here come from a woman between 50 and 59 years old in good health. The CDR3 runs from the conserved cysteine through the conserved F or W.

v_call,j_call,cdr3_aa
TRBV2,TRBJ1-1,CASIGSNTEAFF
TRBV4-1,TRBJ1-1,CASSQARGFTEAFF
TRBV6-5,TRBJ1-1,CASSYRTGGFPEAFF
TRBV7-3,TRBJ2-3,CASSLNPGLAFSTQYF
TRBV13,TRBJ2-7,CASSAAGSYEQYF
TRBV2,TRBJ2-2,CASTLRGTSGSFTGELFF
TRBV10-3,TRBJ1-2,CAIRDQGPGYTF
TRBV12-3/TRBV12-4,TRBJ2-3,CASTPHSGTGSSPTDTQYF
TRBV27,TRBJ2-1,CASGGEGGNEQFF
TRBV7-9,TRBJ1-6,CASSPTLNRISLHF
TRBV7-6,TRBJ1-4,CASSRVGGEKLFF
TRBV12-3/TRBV12-4,TRBJ2-3,CASDSGSADTQYF